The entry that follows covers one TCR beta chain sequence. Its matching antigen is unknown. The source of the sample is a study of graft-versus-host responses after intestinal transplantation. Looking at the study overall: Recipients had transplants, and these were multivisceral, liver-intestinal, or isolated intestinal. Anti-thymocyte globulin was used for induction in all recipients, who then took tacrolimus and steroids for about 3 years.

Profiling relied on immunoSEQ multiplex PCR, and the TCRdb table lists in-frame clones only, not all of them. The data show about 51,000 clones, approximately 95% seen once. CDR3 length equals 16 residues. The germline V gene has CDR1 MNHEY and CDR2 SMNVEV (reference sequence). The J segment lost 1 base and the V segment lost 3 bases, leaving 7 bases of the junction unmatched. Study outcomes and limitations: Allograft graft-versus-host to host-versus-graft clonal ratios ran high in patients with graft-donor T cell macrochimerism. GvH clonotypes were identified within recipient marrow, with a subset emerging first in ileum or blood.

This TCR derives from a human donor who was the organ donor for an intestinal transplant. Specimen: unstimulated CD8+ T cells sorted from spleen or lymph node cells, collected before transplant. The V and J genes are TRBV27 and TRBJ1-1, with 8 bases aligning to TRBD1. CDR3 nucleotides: TGTGCCAGCAGTTTCAGCGGGGGACAGGCGAACACTGAAGCTTTCTTT. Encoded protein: CASSFSGGQANTEAFF.